This T cell receptor (beta chain) was profiled in a study of shared clonotypes between healthy human individuals. In the study overall: In total, the donors were two women and three men aged 18 to 49. Study-wide points: A handful of donors showed sharing of approximately 5% of naive CD4 clonotypes.

For this clone: Its antigen is unknown.

With 7 bases removed from V and 4 bases from J, the gap between germline ends came to 10 bases. Germline-derived CDR1 and CDR2 are SGHAT and FQNNGV. There are 13 residues in the CDR3. The table came from immunoSEQ multiplex PCR; TCRdb's copy has only in-frame clones and leaves some out. The profile covers 1,400,000 or so clones, with around 98.5% appearing a single time and over 0.3% taken by the ten largest. Investigators divided CD4+ cells into CD45RA+ naive and CD45RA-negative memory subsets. The sequence was obtained from a man aged 30-40 years in good health. Sequences were obtained from naive CD4+ T cells sorted from blood. Documented subset: CD45RA+ positively selected. The chain combines TRBV11-2 with TRBJ2-2, with a possible D match to TRBD2 (6 bases). CDR3 region: CASKEGGTGELFF. The CDR3 region has the DNA TGTGCCAGCAAGGAGGGTGGCACCGGGGAGCTGTTTTTT.